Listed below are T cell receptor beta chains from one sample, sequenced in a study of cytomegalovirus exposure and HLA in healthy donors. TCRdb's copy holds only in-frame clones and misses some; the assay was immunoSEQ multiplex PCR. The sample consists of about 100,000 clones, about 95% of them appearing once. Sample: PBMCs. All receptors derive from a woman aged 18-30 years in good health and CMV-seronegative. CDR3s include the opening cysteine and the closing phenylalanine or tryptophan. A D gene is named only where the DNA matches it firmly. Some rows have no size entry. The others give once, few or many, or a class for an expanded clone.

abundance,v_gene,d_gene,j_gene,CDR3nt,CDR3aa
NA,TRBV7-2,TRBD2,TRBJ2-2,TGTGCCAGCAGCTTACGACTAGCGGGAGGATCCGGGGAGCTGTTTTTT,CASSLRLAGGSGELFF
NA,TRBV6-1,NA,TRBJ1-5,TGTGCCAGCAGTGAAGACCAGGGTTTCTTCAATCAGCCCCAGCATTTT,CASSEDQGFFNQPQHF
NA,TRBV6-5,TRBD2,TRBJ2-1,TGTGCCAGCAGTTACTCGGGGAGGGGCTCCTACAATGAGCAGTTCTTC,CASSYSGRGSYNEQFF
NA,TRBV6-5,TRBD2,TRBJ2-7,TGTGCCAGCACCAGGACTAGCGGGAGTTACGAGCAGTACTTC,CASTRTSGSYEQYF
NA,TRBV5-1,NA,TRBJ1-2,TGCGCCAGCAGCTTGGCCGGGGATGGCTACACCTTC,CASSLAGDGYTF
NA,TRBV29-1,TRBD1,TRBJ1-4,TGCAGCGTTGAAGGACAGGGGGCTAATGAAAAACTGTTTTTT,CSVEGQGANEKLFF
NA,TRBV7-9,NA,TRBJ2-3,TGTGCCAGCAGCTTAGTCACGGGTTCGTTATTCCATACGCAGTATTTT,CASSLVTGSLFHTQYF
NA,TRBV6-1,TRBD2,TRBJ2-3,TGTGCCAGCAGTGAACTAGCGGGAGGGCCTAGCACAGATACGCAGTATTTT,CASSELAGGPSTDTQYF
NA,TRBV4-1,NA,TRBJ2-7,TGCGCCAGCAGCCAAGGGGCTAGCATCGACGAGCAGTACTTC,CASSQGASIDEQYF
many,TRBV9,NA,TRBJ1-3,TGTGCCAGCAGCGTAGCGTACAGAAGCTCTGGAAACACCATATATTTT,CASSVAYRSSGNTIYF
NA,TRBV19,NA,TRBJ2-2,TGTGCCAGTAGTATGGACAGATTCACCGGGGAGCTGTTTTTT,CASSMDRFTGELFF
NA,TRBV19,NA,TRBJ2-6,TGTGCCAGTAGTATAGAGGGCTTCTCTGGGGCCAACGTCCTGACTTTC,CASSIEGFSGANVLTF
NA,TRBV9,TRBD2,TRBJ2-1,TGTGCCAGCAGCGTAATTAGCGGGGGAAATGAGCAGTTCTTC,CASSVISGGNEQFF
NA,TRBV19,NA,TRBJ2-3,TGTGCCAGTAGTATATCGGCAGCGTCCACAGATACGCAGTATTTT,CASSISAASTDTQYF
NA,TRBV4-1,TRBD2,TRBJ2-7,TGCGCCAGCAGCCAAGGGACTAGCGGGAGTGATTACGAGCAGTACTTC,CASSQGTSGSDYEQYF
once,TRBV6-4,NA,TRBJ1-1,TGTGCCAGCAGTGAAGGGGACATTGGGGTCCGGGGCGCTTTCTTT,CASSEGDIGVRGAFF
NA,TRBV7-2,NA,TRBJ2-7,TGTGCCAGCAGCTTGATCAGCGGTAGAAACTACGAGCAGTACTTC,CASSLISGRNYEQYF
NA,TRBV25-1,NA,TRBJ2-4,TGTGCCAGCAGCGAAGAACTAGCCAAAAACATTCAGTACTTC,CASSEELAKNIQYF
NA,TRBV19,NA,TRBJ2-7,TGTGCCAGTAGTTGGGGCAGTTTAGGCTACGAGCAGTACTTC,CASSWGSLGYEQYF
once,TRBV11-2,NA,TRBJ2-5,TGTGCCAGCAGCGAGACTGGAGCCATATTTACCCAGTACTTC,CASSETGAIFTQYF
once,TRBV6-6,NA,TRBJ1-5,TGTGCCAGCGGGAGGAACAGCAATCAGCCCCAGCATTTT,CASGRNSNQPQHF
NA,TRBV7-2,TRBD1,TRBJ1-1,TGTGCCAGCAGCTCATTTGACAGGGACCGCGGTGGAGCTTTCTTT,CASSSFDRDRGGAFF
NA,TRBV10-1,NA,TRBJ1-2,TGCGCCAGCAGTGACGGGGTTGGCTACACCTTC,CASSDGVGYTF
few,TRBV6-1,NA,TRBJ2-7,TGTGCCAGCAGTGAAATAGGGGGATGGGAGCAGTACTTC,CASSEIGGWEQYF
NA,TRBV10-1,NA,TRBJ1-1,TGCGCCAGCAGCAGCCGGGTCGACACTGAAGCTTTCTTT,CASSSRVDTEAFF
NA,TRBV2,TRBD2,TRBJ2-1,TGTGCCAGCCTTCGAGAGACTAGCGGATACAATGAGCAGTTCTTC,CASLRETSGYNEQFF